This TCR beta chain was sequenced in a study of preoperative IRX-2 immunotherapy in early breast cancer. This clone was seen just once. Germline V CDR1 and CDR2: SGHTA, FQGNSA. The CDR3 extends over 16 amino acids. Trimming shortened V by 1 base and J by 2 bases, and 14 bases separated the two germline ends. Profiling relied on immunoSEQ multiplex PCR, and the TCRdb table lists in-frame clones only, not all of them. The sample contains about 98,000 clones, 86% of which appear only once. Described treatment: preoperative locoregional IRX-2 cytokine immunotherapy. Samples came from a phase Ib trial of preoperative locoregional IRX-2 cytokine immunotherapy.

The sample consisted of tumor tissue, taken after IRX-2 immunotherapy. This sequence was found in a human donor with breast cancer. V and J are TRBV7-2 and TRBJ1-1, with a possible D match to TRBD1 (6 bases). CDR3: CASSLGRDKLNTEAFF. The CDR3 nucleotides are TGTGCCAGCAGCTTAGGCCGGGACAAGTTAAACACTGAAGCTTTCTTT.